Reported below is one T cell receptor beta chain. This entry comes from a study of blood T cell repertoires in COVID-19. Overall study: The analysed material was cDNA or gDNA that came from T cells, B-cell-depleted T cells, or PBMCs.

Original methodology: Estimation of nucleated cell counts was performed using reference gene primer amplification. TCRdb's table, derived via immunoSEQ multiplex PCR, lists solely in-frame clones and lacks some. The V and J calls and clone size were taken over from that table, and D and trimming were inferred from the DNA. The data hold around 310,000 clones, with over 75% observed a single time. Germline-derived CDR1 and CDR2 are MNHEY and SVGEGT. This CDR3 has 14 residues. The V end was cut by 4 bases, the J end by 4 bases, with 11 bases between. Participant ages covered roughly 18 to 89 years across about two dozen US areas. Before being deemed recovered, Cohort 3 donors had two negative PCRs, clearance, or symptom resolution.

The rearrangement joins TRBV6-2 or TRBV6-3 to TRBJ1-3; D remains ambiguous. Sequencing was carried out using PBMCs or T cells enriched from blood (not recorded which). This clonotype was obtained from a woman aged 40-49 years who had recovered from COVID-19. The CDR3 sequence is CASSFRGSGNTIYF. CDR3 bases: TGTGCCAGCAGTTTTCGAGGGTCGGGAAACACCATATATTTT.